This is a list of T cell receptor beta chains from one sample in a study of type 1 regulatory T cells. The antigens of these receptors remain unknown. TCRdb itself ran the reads through MiXCR, one entry per CDR3 protein. The sample holds about 69,000 distinct CDR3 sequences, around 20% seen once. The source material was cultured type 1 regulatory T (Tr1) cells, either the whole culture or a sorted fraction (not recorded which). These receptors came from a human donor in good health. Each CDR3 is given without its conserved first and last residue.

V	J	CDR3
TRBV6-1	TRBJ2-7	ASSEHGQGYEQY
TRBV12-3/TRBV12-4	TRBJ1-5	ASRPQSSNQPQH
TRBV28	TRBJ2-1	ASRPHNLVVSYNEQF
TRBV29-1	TRBJ2-7	SVETSGRPYEQY
TRBV6-1	TRBJ2-1	ASSEQSGRANEQF
TRBV20-1	TRBJ1-3	SATAGQLENTIY
TRBV20-1	TRBJ1-1	SAGTGKTEAF
TRBV12-3/TRBV12-4	TRBJ2-3	ASKELITQY
TRBV9	TRBJ2-2	ASSVVPGLNTGELF
TRBV7-2	TRBJ2-7	ASGLTGKVEQY
TRBV3-1	TRBJ2-7	ASSHAGTSGSYEQY
TRBV28	TRBJ1-1	ASSFLPSATEAF
TRBV20-1	TRBJ1-5	SASPTWDQPQH
TRBV5-1	TRBJ1-6	ASSLAGAANSPLH
TRBV5-1	TRBJ2-1	ASSEEGQGWDEQF
TRBV27	TRBJ1-2	ASRRNSGANGYT
TRBV19	TRBJ1-1	ASSMVNTEAF
TRBV30	TRBJ2-7	AWGTSVFYEQY
TRBV20-1	TRBJ2-7	SARSASGSGHEQY
TRBV7-2	TRBJ2-3	ASSLWFSSGNRADTQY
TRBV5-1	TRBJ2-5	ASRRGQETQY
TRBV18	TRBJ1-1	ASSPLGGAAGGNTEAF
TRBV5-1	TRBJ1-4	ASSVAATNEKLF
TRBV7-2	TRBJ1-4	ASRTGLNEKLF
TRBV5-1	TRBJ2-7	ASSATSGGPYEQY
TRBV6-2/TRBV6-3	TRBJ1-1	ASRLGRVTEAF
TRBV6-6	TRBJ2-2	ASSQLHGGVPGELF
TRBV12-3/TRBV12-4	TRBJ1-3	ASSGDRGSSGNTIY
TRBV20-1	TRBJ1-6	SARTLGHRNSPLH
TRBV5-1	TRBJ2-7	ASSPSAAPLYEQY
TRBV5-5	TRBJ2-3	ASSRGWGTDTQY
TRBV29-1	TRBJ1-3	SVRVGGNTIY
TRBV20-1	TRBJ2-5	SARLAGMGETQY
TRBV5-1	TRBJ2-2	ASSLLAVGTGELF
TRBV12-3/TRBV12-4	TRBJ2-5	ASSLAGQYQETQY
TRBV7-9	TRBJ1-1	ASSLGGRSVAF
TRBV29-1	TRBJ2-1	SGTSGSAEQF
TRBV24-1	TRBJ2-7	ATSPGAGHLYEQY
TRBV7-6	TRBJ2-1	ASSLALAEQF
TRBV5-1	TRBJ2-1	ASSLTSGRSYNEQF
TRBV20-1	TRBJ2-7	SALPGQGRYEQY
TRBV5-1	TRBJ1-2	ASSLGTGEDGYT
TRBV5-1	TRBJ2-3	ASSLSGTGVRTQY
TRBV20-1	TRBJ2-3	SASRLAGGGDTQY
TRBV6-5	TRBJ2-5	ASTGLRGGPETQY
TRBV5-1	TRBJ2-7	ASSSDGQGVHEQY
TRBV5-4	TRBJ1-3	ASSRQGSGNTIY